This entry concerns a single T cell receptor beta chain. The antigen remains unidentified. Germline V gene lookup returns CDR1 SGHAT and CDR2 FQDESV (reference sequence). The CDR3 is 15 amino acids. V was shortened by 3 bases and J by 2 bases, with 14 bases between the two germline ends. The study ran its PCR with 60 Vbeta and 13 Jbeta primers. Libraries were prepared by immunoSEQ multiplex PCR; TCRdb keeps only in-frame clonotypes and omits some of them. Of fewer than 110,000 clones listed, more than 75% are singletons. These data come from a study of cytomegalovirus exposure and HLA in healthy donors. Regarding the study as a whole: Among TCR beta chains of equal frequency, HLA-associated ones were more clonally expanded in a later analysis. Through in vitro validation, a few CMV-associated chains were shown to be specific for CMV antigens. Serostatus for CMV was the only available immune exposure information.

Nominal health characterized the donors when sampled, though unrecorded immune exposures were likely. The J gene is TRBJ2-7, the V gene TRBV11-1; weak D call: TRBD2 (6 bases). This receptor was obtained from a man younger than 45 in good health and CMV-seropositive. The material sequenced was PBMCs. This CDR3 reads CASSLWTNEAYEQYF. The DNA for the CDR3 is TGTGCCAGCAGCTTGTGGACTAACGAGGCCTACGAGCAGTACTTC.